A single sample gave rise to the 30 T cell receptor beta chains below, sequenced in a study of cytomegalovirus exposure and HLA in healthy donors. TCRdb keeps only in-frame clones here, not all; method: immunoSEQ multiplex PCR. This table has roughly 150,000 clones, less than 90% appearing once. The sample consisted of PBMCs. All receptors come from a young woman in good health and CMV-seronegative.

The chain combines TRBV27 with TRBJ2-1; 8 bases line up with TRBD1. CDR1 MNHEY and CDR2 SMNVEV come from the germline V gene (reference sequence). V lost 2 bases to trimming and J lost 7 bases; unmatched junction nucleotides: 4. This CDR3 spans 14 amino acids. The CDR3 protein is CASSLNNRGNEQFF. The CDR3, as DNA: TGTGCCAGCAGTTTAAATAACAGGGGGAATGAGCAGTTCTTC.

This clone has just a few counts. The rearrangement joins TRBV7-9 to TRBJ1-5, with a possible D match to TRBD1 (6 bases). Germline V gene data show CDR1 as SEHNR and CDR2 as FQNEAQ (reference sequence). V shed 1 base and J shed 5 bases, with 15 bases lying between them. This CDR3 spans 16 amino acids. The CDR3 DNA reads TGTGCCAGCAGCTTAGGGGCAGGGGCGGGCGATCAGCCCCAGCATTTT. Residues: CASSLGAGAGDQPQHF.

This clone has just one count. This sequence joins TRBV9 and TRBJ2-1, with TRBD2 matching 8 bases. Germline V gives CDR1 SGDLS, CDR2 YYNGEE. Trimming at V came to 3 bases and at J to 4 bases, leaving 6 bases not matched to a gene. CDR3 length: 15 residues. The CDR3 region has the DNA TGTGCCAGCAGCGCGCCCGGGACTAGATACAATGAGCAGTTCTTC. As protein: CASSAPGTRYNEQFF.

The chain has TRBV6-6 and TRBJ1-5, with D perhaps matching TRBD1 (6 bases). The V gene's germline CDR1 is MNHNY and CDR2 SVGAGI (reference sequence). The CDR3 runs 15 residues. V was cut by 6 bases and J by 1 base, with 13 bases left in between. The CDR3 nucleotides read TGTGCCAGCAGAACTATAGGGGGAAGCAATCAGCCCCAGCATTTT. Translating gives CASRTIGGSNQPQHF.

This sequence joins TRBV5-1 and TRBJ2-7; D perhaps matches TRBD1 (6 bases). CDR1 and CDR2 (germline): SGHRS, YFSETQ. This CDR3 is 11 amino acids long. V was pared by 4 bases and J by 10 bases, with 12 bases between. The CDR3 loop is CASSETGYQYF. The CDR3 nucleotides read TGCGCCAGCAGCGAAACAGGGTACCAGTACTTC.

The rearrangement uses TRBV18 and TRBJ1-1, with D perhaps TRBD1 (5 bases). Germline V gene lookup returns CDR1 KGHSH and CDR2 LQKENI. The length of the CDR3 is 14 residues. V was cut by 2 bases and J by 5 bases, with 12 bases left in between. The CDR3 loop reads CASSPKRNRTEAFF. The CDR3 nucleotides are TGTGCCAGCTCACCAAAACGAAACAGGACTGAAGCTTTCTTT. The variable domain in full, with the rest retrieved from reference TRBV18 and TRBJ1-1, is NAGVMQNPRHLVRRRGQEARLRCSPMKGHSHVYWYRQLPEEGLKFMVYLQKENIIDESGMPKERFSAEFPKEGPSILRIQQVVRGDSAAYFCASSPKRNRTEAFFGQGTRLTVV.

The rearrangement links TRBV29-1 to TRBJ1-5; a possible D gene is TRBD1 (5 bases). Per germline, CDR1 SQVTM and CDR2 ANQGSEA. The length of the CDR3 is 17 residues. Trimming shortened V by 1 base and J by 2 bases, and 18 bases separated the two germline ends. CDR3 sequence: CSVEARPTGTGNQPQHF. Here the CDR3 DNA reads TGCAGCGTTGAAGCCCGGCCTACAGGCACGGGCAATCAGCCCCAGCATTTT. Combining the CDR3 with reference TRBV29-1 and TRBJ1-5 gives the whole variable domain SAVISQKPSRDICQRGTSLTIQCQVDSQVTMMFWYRQQPGQSLTLIATANQGSEATYESGFVIDKFPISRPNLTFSTLTVSNMSPEDSSIYLCSVEARPTGTGNQPQHFGDGTRLSIL.

V is TRBV4-1 and J is TRBJ2-5; TRBD2 aligns across 8 bases. The CDR3 covers 17 residues. Looked up from germline, CDR1 is MGHRA and CDR2 is YSYEKL. Trimming cost V 0 bases and J 4 bases; bases outside gene matches: 10. CDR3 region: CASSQDRPAGVSETQYF. The CDR3 coding sequence is TGCGCCAGCAGCCAAGATCGCCCAGCGGGAGTATCAGAGACCCAGTACTTC.

CDR3 bases: TGTGCCAGCGGACAGTTGAACACTGAAGCTTTCTTT. Its translation: CASGQLNTEAFF. This chain uses TRBV27 with TRBJ1-1; the D gene is possibly TRBD1 (6 bases). CDR3 size: 12 residues. Trimming shortened V by 8 bases and J by 0 bases, and 7 bases separated the two germline ends. Germline CDR1 and CDR2: MNHEY and SMNVEV (reference sequence).

The chain couples TRBV30 to TRBJ1-1, with D tentatively TRBD1 (6 bases). This CDR3 has 12 residues. V shed 3 bases and J shed 5 bases, with 10 bases lying between them. Germline V gives CDR1 GTSNPN, CDR2 SVGIG (reference sequence). In nucleotides, the CDR3 is TGTGCCTGGAGGGGGGGGCAAACTGAAGCTTTCTTT. Its translation: CAWRGGQTEAFF.

The chain carries TRBV25-1 and TRBJ1-4; D remains unclear. CDR3 length equals 17 residues. V was clipped by 0 bases and J by 8 bases, with 19 bases between them. Germline CDR1 and CDR2: MGHDK and SYGVNS. CDR3 nucleotide sequence: TGTGCCAGCAGTGAATACCCCGGGCGGGGTAGAATGGAAAAACTGTTTTTT. This encodes CASSEYPGRGRMEKLFF.

This chain uses TRBV6-1 with TRBJ2-7; D perhaps matches TRBD2 (6 bases). The CDR3 covers 14 residues. Per germline, CDR1 MNHNS and CDR2 SASEGT. The V and J ends lost 8 bases and 1 base respectively, with 15 bases between them. As DNA, the CDR3 is TGTGCCAGCCGAGGAGGGACGATATCCTACGAGCAGTACTTC. Protein sequence: CASRGGTISYEQYF.

The V gene is TRBV28, the J gene TRBJ1-1; 9 bases match TRBD1. The length of the CDR3 is 15 residues. The germline gives CDR1 MDHEN, CDR2 SYDVKM. The J segment lost 1 base and the V segment lost 2 bases, leaving 2 bases of the junction unmatched. CDR3 sequence (DNA): TGTGCCAGCAGTTTAGCGGGACAGGGGAACACTGAAGCTTTCTTT. It is translated as CASSLAGQGNTEAFF.

This clone was seen only a few times. The V and J genes are TRBV5-4 and TRBJ2-3, with TRBD2 matching 10 bases. V was clipped by 4 bases and J by 0 bases; unmatched bases: 11. CDR1 and CDR2 (germline): SGHNT, YYREEE (reference sequence). The CDR3 is 18 residues long. The CDR3 coding sequence is TGTGCCAGCAGCCAGGGACTAGCGACCTTAACTAGCACAGATACGCAGTATTTT. This sequence encodes CASSQGLATLTSTDTQYF.

V gene TRBV7-9 combines with J gene TRBJ2-7, with 7 positions matching TRBD1. The CDR3 is 14 amino acids. Trimming removed 4 bases from V and 3 bases from J; junction bases left unmatched: 6. Germline CDR1 SEHNR, CDR2 FQNEAQ (reference sequence). CDR3 DNA sequence: TGTGCCAGCAGCTCAACAGGGGCGGACTACGAGCAGTACTTC. It codes for CASSSTGADYEQYF.

J is TRBJ2-5 and V is TRBV5-1; 11 bases are shared with TRBD1. The junction had 2 bases not matched to a gene; V was cut back by 1 base and J by 3 bases. The CDR3 has 15 residues. Per germline, CDR1 SGHRS and CDR2 YFSETQ. The CDR3 sequence: CASSLPGQGEETQYF. CDR3 sequence (DNA): TGCGCCAGCAGCTTGCCGGGACAGGGGGAAGAGACCCAGTACTTC.

The gene calls are TRBV19 and TRBJ1-2; D is unresolved. Trimming stripped 6 bases from V and 3 bases from J, with 11 bases between. Per germline, CDR1 LNHDA and CDR2 SQIVND (reference sequence). The CDR3 covers 13 residues. CDR3 nucleotides: TGTGCCAGTAGAGGAGGGATCGACTATGGCTACACCTTC. Protein product: CASRGGIDYGYTF. Filled out from reference TRBV19 and TRBJ1-2, the complete variable domain reads DGGITQSPKYLFRKEGQNVTLSCEQNLNHDAMYWYRQDPGQGLRLIYYSQIVNDFQKGDIAEGYSVSREKKESFPLTVTSAQKNPTAFYLCASRGGIDYGYTFGSGTRLTVV.

The genes are TRBV5-1 and TRBJ2-7; a possible D gene is TRBD1 (5 bases). This CDR3 has 14 residues. Germline CDR1 reads SGHRS; CDR2 reads YFSETQ. The V end lost 0 bases, the J end lost 4 bases, and 11 bases lay between the germline ends. The CDR3 DNA reads as TGCGCCAGCAGCTTGGGCGTCCCAGGGTACGAGCAGTACTTC. Its protein is CASSLGVPGYEQYF.

This clone was found a few times. The V and J genes are TRBV15 and TRBJ2-2; 8 bases agree with TRBD1. The CDR3 consists of 13 residues. Trimming cost V 5 bases and J 7 bases; bases outside gene matches: 3. The germline V gene encodes CDR1 LNHNV and CDR2 YYDKDF (reference sequence). CDR3 loop: CATSPGGIGELFF. The CDR3 DNA is TGTGCCACCAGCCCAGGGGGCATCGGGGAGCTGTTTTTT.

The J gene is TRBJ2-1, the V gene TRBV13; 7 bases map to TRBD2. V lost 2 bases to trimming and J lost 0 bases; unmatched junction nucleotides: 13. This CDR3 contains 19 residues. Germline assignment: CDR1 PRHDT and CDR2 FYEKMQ (reference sequence). This CDR3 reads CASSLPPATSASSYNEQFF. CDR3 in DNA: TGTGCCAGCAGCTTACCCCCGGCCACTAGCGCGAGCTCCTACAATGAGCAGTTCTTC. Full variable domain (outside the CDR3, taken from reference TRBV13 and TRBJ2-1): AAGVIQSPRHLIKEKRETATLKCYPIPRHDTVYWYQQGPGQDPQFLISFYEKMQSDKGSIPDRFSAQQFSDYHSELNMSSLELGDSALYFCASSLPPATSASSYNEQFFGPGTRLTVL.

V is TRBV7-8 and J is TRBJ2-7; D possibly corresponds to TRBD1 (5 bases). The CDR3 has 14 residues. The V and J ends lost 1 base and 2 bases respectively, with 9 bases between them. Per the germline V gene, CDR1 is SGHVS and CDR2 is FQNEAQ. The CDR3 DNA reads as TGTGCCAGCAGCTTAGTGGGCAGGGCCTACGAGCAGTACTTC. Translated, it gives CASSLVGRAYEQYF.

This sequence joins TRBV5-1 and TRBJ2-6; D ambiguous. The V gene lost 5 bases and the J gene lost 1 base, with 4 bases spanning the gap. Per germline, CDR1 SGHRS and CDR2 YFSETQ. The CDR3 runs to 13 residues. Written as DNA, the CDR3 is TGCGCCAGCAGGACATCTGGGGCCAACGTCCTGACTTTC. As protein: CASRTSGANVLTF.

CDR3 loop: CASSLTPSRLYGYTF. CDR3 DNA: TGTGCCAGCAGTTTAACTCCATCAAGATTGTATGGCTACACCTTC. This chain links TRBV27 with TRBJ1-2; D is unclear. The CDR3 has 15 residues. Germline CDR1 reads MNHEY; CDR2 reads SMNVEV (reference sequence). Trimming shortened V by 2 bases and J by 5 bases, and 15 bases separated the two germline ends.

The rearrangement links TRBV7-2 to TRBJ2-7, with no clear D. CDR3 length equals 14 residues. Trimming shortened V by 5 bases and J by 2 bases, and 13 bases separated the two germline ends. The germline V gene has CDR1 SGHTA and CDR2 FQGNSA. CDR3 sequence reads: CASSALTSTYEQYF. The CDR3 nucleotides are TGTGCCAGCAGCGCCCTGACTTCGACCTACGAGCAGTACTTC.

This clone was seen just once. The CDR3 DNA sequence: TGTGCCAGCAGCTTCCAACAGCTGAGTCTCAATTCACCCCTCCACTTT. Translation: CASSFQQLSLNSPLHF. The chain uses TRBV5-4 and TRBJ1-6; D uncertain. V lost 2 bases to trimming and J lost 7 bases, with 16 bases between them. Looked up from germline, CDR1 is SGHNT and CDR2 is YYREEE (reference sequence). The CDR3 length is 16 residues.

The J gene is TRBJ1-3, the V gene TRBV30; possibly TRBD1 for D (6 bases). The V gene's germline CDR1 is GTSNPN and CDR2 SVGIG (reference sequence). The length of the CDR3 is 13 residues. Trimming pared 5 bases from V and 4 bases from J, leaving 12 bases between. CDR3 amino acids: CAWSTGLGNTIYF. Here the CDR3 DNA reads TGTGCCTGGTCCACAGGGTTGGGAAACACCATATATTTT.

The V and J genes are TRBV6-5 and TRBJ1-2; D is perhaps TRBD1 (5 bases). The V end was cut by 6 bases, the J end by 7 bases, with 21 bases between. Germline V CDR1 and CDR2: MNHEY, SVGAGI. CDR3 length: 15 amino acids. The CDR3 DNA sequence: TGTGCCAGCAGCCGAACTCCCGGGGGTAGGGGTGGCTACACCTTC. Translation gives CASSRTPGGRGGYTF.

This chain links TRBV5-1 with TRBJ2-7; tentative D call: TRBD1 (6 bases). CDR3 length equals 12 residues. V lost 4 bases and J 3 bases, leaving 8 bases between the germline ends. Germline assignment: CDR1 SGHRS and CDR2 YFSETQ. CDR3 sequence: CASSLGGYEQYF. CDR3 coding DNA: TGCGCCAGCAGCCTAGGGGGCTACGAGCAGTACTTC.

The CDR3 region has the DNA TGCGCCAGCAGCCAAGGCAGGGGGCAGTGGGGCTACACCTTC. Translated: CASSQGRGQWGYTF. The chain couples TRBV4-1 to TRBJ1-2, with 8 bases that match TRBD1. Germline-derived CDR1 and CDR2 are MGHRA and YSYEKL. This CDR3 contains 14 residues. J was trimmed by 8 bases and V by 1 base; bases with no gene match: 6.

This chain connects TRBV27 to TRBJ1-1; D not certain. The V gene's germline CDR1 is MNHEY and CDR2 SMNVEV (reference sequence). The CDR3 totals 14 residues. V was pared by 3 bases and J by 3 bases, with 11 bases between. CDR3 sequence reads: CASSFRGRDTEAFF. CDR3 nucleotide sequence: TGTGCCAGCAGTTTCCGCGGGAGGGACACTGAAGCTTTCTTT.